The next 4 T cell receptor beta chains were all read from a single sample in a study of blood T cell repertoires in COVID-19. The protocol was immunoSEQ multiplex PCR, while the TCRdb copy is restricted to in-frame clones and leaves out a portion. Of 200,000 to 300,000 clones detected, roughly 80% appear once; the ten largest clones hold approximately 3.2%. Sample: peripheral blood. These TCRs come from a woman aged 18-35 years with acute or convalescent COVID-19.

This clone was observed once. V gene TRBV6-5 combines with J gene TRBJ2-1, with TRBD2 identical over 10 bases. Germline lookup yields CDR1 MNHEY and CDR2 SVGAGI. Trimming took 2 bases from V and 9 from J; bases not matched to a gene: 10. This CDR3 has 16 residues. Written as DNA, the CDR3 is TGTGCCAGCAGTTACGGTAGCGGGAGGTCCCGTAGTGAGCAGTTCTTC. Translated: CASSYGSGRSRSEQFF.

The chain uses TRBV15 and TRBJ2-2, with a weak D call TRBD2 (6 bases). Germline loops: CDR1 LNHNV, CDR2 YYDKDF (reference sequence). Trimming pared 0 bases from V and 5 bases from J, leaving 16 bases between. This CDR3 is built from 17 residues. CDR3 residues: CATSRDGVGLRTGELFF. DNA of the CDR3: TGTGCCACCAGCAGAGATGGCGTGGGACTCCGAACCGGGGAGCTGTTTTTT.

This clone was recorded only once. The gene calls are TRBV2 and TRBJ1-5, with 8 bases matching TRBD1. Germline CDR1 reads SNHLY; CDR2 reads FYNNEI. The ends lost 3 bases at V and 1 base at J; junction bases unmatched: 8. This CDR3 has 17 amino acids. CDR3 DNA: TGTGCCAGCAGTGACGCAGGGGGCGGATTGAGCAATCAGCCCCAGCATTTT. This encodes CASSDAGGGLSNQPQHF.

The CDR3 region is CASSVSGDTDTQYF. The CDR3 DNA is TGTGCCAGCAGTGTATCGGGGGACACAGATACGCAGTATTTT. V is TRBV2 and J is TRBJ2-3, with D perhaps TRBD2 (6 bases). This CDR3 is 14 amino acids long. Germline CDR1 is SNHLY and CDR2 is FYNNEI. V lost 4 bases, J lost 2 bases, and 10 bases lay in between.